This TCR beta chain was identified in a study of blood T cell repertoires in COVID-19. Study at large: The samples span acute and convalescent COVID-19 from the United States, Italy and Spain. The analysed material was cDNA or gDNA that came from T cells, B-cell-depleted T cells, or PBMCs.

After removal of 1 base from V and 3 bases from J, the junction contained 2 bases not matched to a gene. The CDR3 consists of 14 residues. Germline V gene lookup returns CDR1 SGHTA and CDR2 FQGNSA. Generated by immunoSEQ multiplex PCR, the TCRdb table keeps only in-frame clones and is missing some. The table has under 300,000 clones, under 90% seen once. Sequenced: peripheral blood. The origin of this receptor is a man between 50 and 59 years old with acute or convalescent COVID-19. The rearrangement joins TRBV7-2 to TRBJ2-7, with 8 bases lining up with TRBD2. The DNA of the CDR3 is TGTGCCAGCAGCTTAGGGCTAGCGGGCTACGAGCAGTACTTC. Translated, it gives CASSLGLAGYEQYF.